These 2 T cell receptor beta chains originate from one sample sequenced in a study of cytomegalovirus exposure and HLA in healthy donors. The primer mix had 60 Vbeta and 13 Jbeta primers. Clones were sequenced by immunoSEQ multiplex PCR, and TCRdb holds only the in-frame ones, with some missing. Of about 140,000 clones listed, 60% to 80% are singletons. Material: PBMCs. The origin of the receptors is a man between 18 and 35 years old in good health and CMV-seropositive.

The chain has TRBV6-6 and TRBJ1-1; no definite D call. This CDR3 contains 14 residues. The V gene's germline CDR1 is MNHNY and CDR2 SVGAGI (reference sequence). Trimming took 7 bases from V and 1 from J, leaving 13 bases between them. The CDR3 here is CASTVTSGNTEAFF. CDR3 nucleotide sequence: TGTGCCAGCACGGTGACCTCGGGGAACACTGAAGCTTTCTTT.

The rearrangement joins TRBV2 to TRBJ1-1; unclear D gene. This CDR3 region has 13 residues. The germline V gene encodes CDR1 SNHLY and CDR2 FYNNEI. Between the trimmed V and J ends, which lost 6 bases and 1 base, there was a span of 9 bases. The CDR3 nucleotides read TGTGCCAGCAGGAGGGAAACGAACACTGAAGCTTTCTTT. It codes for CASRRETNTEAFF.